This T cell receptor (beta chain) was captured by sequencing in a study of T cell repertoires in cytomegalovirus infection. Whole-study context: Indications came from public TCR beta signatures; they pointed to CMV infection and to a matching HLA type. Study results and limitations: HLA-C-restricted CMV-specific TCR beta clonotypes were dominant in the ex vivo response.

The CDR3 sequence is 13 residues long. Germline CDR1 reads LNHDA; CDR2 reads SQIVND (reference sequence). Trimming pared 5 bases from V and 6 bases from J, leaving 14 bases between. A single record per CDR3 protein comes from TCRdb applying MiXCR to the reads. The sample consists of just under 550,000 distinct CDR3 sequences, about 30% of them appearing once. This clonotype has more than one count but fewer than ten. Antigen specificity is unknown. The sequence came from a human donor in good health (CMV status not recorded). Some clones in this sample may be carry-over from other donors' samples. Sequenced sample: PBMCs. The chain is built from TRBV19 and TRBJ2-7; D remains ambiguous. Written as DNA, the CDR3 is TGTGCCAGTAGTCCAAGCAGCGCAGGCGAGCAGTACTTC. Protein: CASSPSSAGEQYF.